The T cell receptor (beta chain) described here comes from a study of T cell changes during pregnancy in multiple sclerosis. The CDR3 length is 14 residues. Germline trimming cut 2 bases from V and 9 bases from J; bases unmatched to any gene: 9. Germline V lookup: CDR1 GTSNPN, CDR2 SVGIG (reference sequence). Clones were read by immunoSEQ multiplex PCR, and TCRdb kept only the in-frame ones, dropping some. The sample holds more than 25,000 clones; about 91% are singletons and the top ten take about 9.5%. The receptor was derived from a female donor with multiple sclerosis, enrolled in a pregnancy study. The V gene is TRBV30, the J gene TRBJ1-5, with TRBD1 matching over 8 bases. The sequences come from CD8+ T cells from peripheral blood mononuclear cells, collected in the first trimester of pregnancy. The CDR3 loop is CAWSPGQGGAPQHF. The CDR3 DNA sequence: TGTGCCTGGAGTCCTGGACAGGGAGGAGCGCCCCAGCATTTT.